This T cell receptor (beta chain) was sequenced during a study of cytomegalovirus exposure and HLA in healthy donors (dated by TCRdb to about 2017). Study-wide context: According to an earlier analysis of around 600 of the donors, about 179 million T cells yielded roughly 110 million unique TCR beta sequences and less than 300 Gb of sequence data. Roughly 300 gigabases of sequencing data and tens of millions of unique TCR sequences made up an early release that covered about 640 HLA-typed donors. Of the 350 to 450 genotyped donors, approximately 82% fell in the genetic ancestry cluster associated with self-reported Caucasian donors. The study aimed to test whether cataloging public T cell receptors could reveal signatures of past pathogen exposure. The study profiled the T cell repertoires of more than 500 subjects by immunosequencing and related them to cytomegalovirus serostatus. Besides the first cohort of 550 to 750 subjects, a separate validation cohort made up of 120 different subjects was used. To predict cytomegalovirus infection status, the study combined high-throughput TCR immunosequencing, statistical association of individual TCRs with disease status, and machine learning. A later analysis re-examined previously published TCR beta repertoires from more than 600 donors and added high-resolution HLA genotyping to investigate patterns of TCR occurrence. In the later analysis, no new phenotypic data were used to find candidate immune exposures; instead, reliance was placed on TCR beta sequences and their occurrence across donors. An earlier analysis of approximately 640 of the donors applied high-throughput TCR beta sequencing to assess whether each TCR beta V gene segment acted as functional or pseudogenic. Donor age, sex, ethnicity and CMV serostatus were compiled together with the repertoire data. A later genetic analysis took genome-wide SNP genotypes for about three fifths of the roughly 700 donors and used that subset as a discovery cohort. All discovery cohort repertoires had been generated using a single sequencing platform. Both class I and class II loci were covered by HLA typing, at four-digit resolution. The number of typed donors differed by locus: about 620-640 for A, B, C, DRB1 and DQB1; some 500 for DQA1; approximately 600 for DPA1; and about 470 for DPB1. About five DR-DQ haplotypes were treated as single units for association and clustering because of strong linkage in the cohort. Among under 450 genotyped donors of the cohort, an average of approximately 230,000 unique TCR beta nucleotide sequences were sequenced per donor, about a sixth of them non-productive. General findings and caveats noted by the study authors: HLA typing was unavailable for some donors at each locus, so association tests used only the typed subset. A further reported finding was that TCR beta sequences accurately predicted the HLA-A and HLA-B alleles for most subjects in the first cohort. Most CMV-associated TCR beta chains appeared to be HLA-restricted in a later analysis, and the HLA associations seemed to be driven largely by CMV exposure. In vitro tests confirmed that three of the cytomegalovirus-associated TCR beta chains recognize cytomegalovirus antigens. Specific HLA alleles were associated with 15,000 to 20,000 TCR beta sequences at a false discovery rate of 0.05 in a later analysis. A cluster of highly shared sequence variants was judged likely to represent a technical artifact of the sequencing pipeline. Most TCR sequences were seen in very few donors, while some public TCRs were found in many individuals. Immune exposure information for the cohort was limited to CMV serostatus. Cytomegalovirus status was reported to be diagnosed by the classifier with high specificity and sensitivity in both the original and validation cohorts. In a later genetic analysis, fewer N-insertions in productive TCRs were reported among donors in an Asian-associated ancestry cluster than the roughly 700-donor mean. It was suggested by the authors that the approach could potentially be generalized to other disease states and immunological phenotypes. Only TCR beta chains were sequenced in this cohort, and the absence of alpha or paired-chain data limited detectable features. The study gave a list of 150 to 200 TCR beta chains associated with cytomegalovirus. Strong co-occurrence of HLA alleles, especially DR and DQ, made assigning TCR associations to individual alleles difficult. An earlier analysis of approximately 600 of the donors showed that most TCR beta V segments appeared in productive rearrangements either about 87% or about 30% of the time, which broadly matched IMGT annotations. According to a later analysis, parvovirus B19, influenza, CMV and Epstein-Barr virus appeared linked to several top co-occurrence clusters. Because counts were too low, 15 to 20 rarely observed V segments, including chromosome 9 orphons, were excluded from the earlier analysis of roughly 580 of the donors. A later analysis found that HLA-associated TCR beta chains were more clonally expanded and had lower generation probabilities than equally common non-associated chains. Roughly uniform sequencing depth across donors was assumed in presence/absence analyses, although this assumption may not hold. A later genetic analysis associated a missense DCLRE1C variant with V-gene and J-gene trimming of TCR beta chains, and an independent cohort replicated the association. Some IMGT-functional V segments, including TRBV6-2 and TRBV6-3, could not be told apart with the 87-base-pair reads, so those segments were excluded. Linkage disequilibrium might explain the correlated functional status among segregating V segments, but an unknown experimental factor could not be excluded. According to a later analysis, TCR association rates differed among HLA loci, with DRB1 alleles showing the most associated TCRs and HLA-C alleles showing the fewest.

In the case of this clone: Its antigen remains unidentified. The record has no base qualities; no much larger clone is one base away.

The cohort was made up of 500 to 850 healthy bone marrow donors. All cohort members were sampled while nominally healthy, although unrecorded immune exposures were likely present. The donor tested CMV seronegative, placing the donor among the approximately 360 seronegative members of the cohort. Every donor gave a peripheral blood sample, and the peripheral blood mononuclear cells from that sample were used for TCR beta sequencing. Genomic DNA extraction from the blood cell samples was performed with the Qiagen DNeasy Blood Extraction Kit. V loses 4 bases at its end and J loses 6 bases; junction bases beyond the gene matches: 8. CDR1 and CDR2, per the germline V gene, are SNHLY and FYNNEI. Taken from cysteine to phenylalanine, the CDR3 has 14 residues. Only the CDR3 DNA is retained, 42 bases long and in frame from the first base. The library was generated by the immunoSEQ multiplex PCR assay. A mixture of 60 forward primers for TCR Vbeta segments and 13 reverse primers for TCR Jbeta segments was used in the multiplex PCR. Amplification of the CDR3 region of rearranged TCR beta genes was performed with a multiplex PCR assay on genomic DNA. On the Illumina HiSeq System, the amplified TCR beta libraries were sequenced as 87-base-pair reads. From the authors' description of their analysis: In a later analysis, tens of millions of unique TCR beta chains were counted across the 650 to 750 repertoires, and roughly 11 million of these chains were shared by at least two donors. Raw reads were error-corrected and collapsed into unique sequences with a nearest-neighbor algorithm that merged closely related sequences to remove PCR and sequencing errors. CDR3 sequences were aligned to IMGT reference sequences to assign V, D and J gene segments. Each retained sequence needed at least a six-nucleotide match to both a V gene segment and a J gene segment. A rearrangement counted as productive if the CDR3 had no stop codons and remained in frame with V and J, and every other rearrangement counted as non-productive. Following IMGT convention, CDR3 was defined as the stretch from the second conserved V-encoded cysteine to the conserved J-encoded phenylalanine. In an earlier analysis of more than 550 of the donors, sequences lacking an unambiguous match to a single V gene segment were excluded. An earlier analysis of 587 of the donors classified V segments as functional when productive rearrangements were above 56.7% and as segregating when the standard deviation between donors was above 5%. A statistical classification framework was developed to diagnose cytomegalovirus status using the catalog of TCR beta chain sequences. A later analysis assigned V and J genes by comparing TCR nucleotide sequences with IMGT/GENE-DB human TR gene sequences. In a later analysis, CDR3 sequences and most-parsimonious VDJ recombination scenarios were assigned using the TCRdist pipeline. A later analysis defined each TCR beta chain by its CDR3 amino acid sequence plus V-gene family, and excluded reads lacking a unique V-gene family. A later analysis removed 500 to 650 highly shared, low-generation-probability nucleotide sequences to deal with suspected cross-contamination and a sequencing artifact. In a later analysis, a clonal expansion index for each public chain was calculated from normalized within-repertoire ranks of inferred template counts. Generation probabilities in a later analysis came from a VDJ recombination model fitted to out-of-frame rearrangements, and those results were checked against IGoR. A later analysis scored TCR-TCR, TCR-HLA and TCR-CMV co-occurrence with hypergeometric tests, applying a repertoire-size bias correction to TCR pairs. False discovery rates were estimated in a later analysis by permuting HLA or CMV assignments 20 times. In a later analysis, co-occurring TCRs were grouped with DBSCAN, and TCRdist sequence similarity was added when clustering was performed within HLA-allele-positive subsets. For co-occurrence clustering, repertoires with fewer than 30,000 or more than 120,000 public chains were excluded, along with a handful of repertoires with anomalous nucleotide sharing. Imported from immuneACCESS, the table was reduced by TCRdb to in-frame sequences with V and J called. These copies leave out some clones; in studies compared against another copy, an unresolved V gene accounts for under half, and the cause of the remainder is not known. The DNA was the basis for D and trimming; V, J and clone size are from that table. The sample includes about 170,000 clones, with around 75% observed a single time. About 2.2% of the sample rests with the top ten.

The V and J segments used are TRBV2 and TRBJ2-7; the central 8 bases match TRBD1. This TCR was recovered from a male donor in good health and CMV-seronegative. Sample: PBMCs. The CDR3 reads CASSVDRGSLEQYF. The sequenced DNA: TGTGCCAGCAGTGTTGACAGGGGATCCCTCGAGCAGTACTTC. Reference TRBV2 and TRBJ2-7 genes cover what lies past the CDR3, so the full variable domain is EPEVTQTPSHQVTQMGQEVILRCVPISNHLYFYWYRQILGQKVEFLVSFYNNEISEKSEIFDDQFSVERPDGSNFTLKIRSTKLEDSAMYFCASSVDRGSLEQYFGPGTRLTVT.